Sequencing of this TCR beta chain was carried out in a study of PD-1 blockade in classical Hodgkin lymphoma. After autologous stem cell transplantation all patients relapsed, and prior brentuximab vedotin exposure differed between cohorts. A remark on this clone: Its antigen is unidentified.

Using immunoSEQ multiplex PCR, the repertoire was profiled, and TCRdb retains in-frame clones only, with some absent. The table has about 22,000 clones, roughly two thirds seen once. V was clipped by 8 bases and J by 0 bases, with 13 bases between them. Germline lookup yields CDR1 MDHEN and CDR2 SYDVKM. The CDR3 sequence is 14 residues long. General study points: Prior to therapy, complete responders displayed diversity much like that of newly diagnosed patients. Relapsed/refractory patients reportedly had the lowest baseline TCR diversity, below newly diagnosed patients, who were below healthy donors. While CD8+ TCR diversity did not rise significantly by C4D1, CD4+ TCR diversity did.

This TCR came from a human donor with classical Hodgkin lymphoma. Sequenced material: peripheral blood mononuclear cells (PBMCs), taken at baseline. The chain carries TRBV28 and TRBJ2-5; a possible D gene is TRBD2 (6 bases). CDR3 sequence reads: CASGVRDYQETQYF. The CDR3 DNA sequence: TGTGCCAGCGGGGTCCGGGACTACCAAGAGACCCAGTACTTC.